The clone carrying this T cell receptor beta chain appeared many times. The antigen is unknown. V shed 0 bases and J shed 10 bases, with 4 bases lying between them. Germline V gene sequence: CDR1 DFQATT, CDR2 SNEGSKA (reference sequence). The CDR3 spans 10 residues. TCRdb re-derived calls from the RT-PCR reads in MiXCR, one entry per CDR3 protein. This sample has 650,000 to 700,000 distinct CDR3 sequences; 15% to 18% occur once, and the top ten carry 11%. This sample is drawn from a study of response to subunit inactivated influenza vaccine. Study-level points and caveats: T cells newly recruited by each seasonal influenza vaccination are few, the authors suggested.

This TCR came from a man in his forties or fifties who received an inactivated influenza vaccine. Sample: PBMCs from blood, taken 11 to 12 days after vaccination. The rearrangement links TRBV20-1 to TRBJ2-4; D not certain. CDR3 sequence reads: CSAREGIQYF. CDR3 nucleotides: TGCAGTGCTAGAGAGGGGATTCAGTACTTC.